This T cell receptor (beta chain) was observed in a study of OX40 agonist ivuxolimab in advanced cancers. The study, taken as a whole, reports: Among expanded peripheral T cells, antigen specificity went undetermined. More expanded clones were seen, on average, in CD8+ T cells than in CD4+.

The repertoire was sequenced with immunoSEQ multiplex PCR; TCRdb's copy has only in-frame clones and lacks some. The sample shows tens of thousands of clones, almost 85% of them seen only once. V shed 1 base, J shed 6 bases, and the junction held 12 bases outside the gene matches. The CDR3 is 19 amino acids. Germline V gives CDR1 LNHNV, CDR2 YYDKDF (reference sequence). About this clone: As yet, its antigen is unknown.

This sample comprised CD4+ or CD8+ T cells sorted from blood, obtained in a trial of the OX40 agonist ivuxolimab. The receptor's source is an adult with an advanced solid tumor such as melanoma, head and neck, liver or kidney cancer. The chain employs TRBV15 and TRBJ2-3, with 14 nucleotides matching TRBD2. CDR3 sequence: CATSRVRTSGRKGRDTQYF. For the CDR3, the DNA is TGTGCCACCAGCAGAGTTCGGACTAGCGGGAGGAAAGGAAGGGATACGCAGTATTTT. The whole variable domain, filled in from reference TRBV15 and TRBJ2-3, reads DAMVIQNPRYQVTQFGKPVTLSCSQTLNHNVMYWYQQKSSQAPKLLFHYYDKDFNNEADTPDNFQSRRPNTSFCFLDIRSPGLGDTAMYLCATSRVRTSGRKGRDTQYFGPGTRLTVL.